In its sample, the clone carrying this T cell receptor beta chain was seen once. In germline, CDR1 is MGHDK, CDR2 SYGVNS. Trimming removed 0 bases from V and 4 bases from J, with 10 bases in between. This CDR3 spans 14 amino acids. The method was immunoSEQ multiplex PCR; TCRdb's version includes in-frame clones alone and lacks a portion of them. Among over 130,000 clones listed, roughly 85% were seen once. This sample was taken from a study of blood T cell repertoires in COVID-19. Study as a whole: PBMCs, B-cell-depleted T cells, or T cells provided the cDNA or gDNA that made up the material.

Symptom resolution, clearance, or two negative PCRs marked donors in Cohort 3 as recovered. V and J are TRBV25-1 and TRBJ2-7, with D perhaps matching TRBD2 (6 bases). The sequence was collected from a woman between 45 and 60 years old who had recovered from COVID-19. The material sequenced was PBMCs or T cells enriched from blood (not recorded which). The DNA of the CDR3 is TGTGCCAGCAGTGAATATGGGGGGAGGTACGAGCAGTACTTC. The encoded protein is CASSEYGGRYEQYF.